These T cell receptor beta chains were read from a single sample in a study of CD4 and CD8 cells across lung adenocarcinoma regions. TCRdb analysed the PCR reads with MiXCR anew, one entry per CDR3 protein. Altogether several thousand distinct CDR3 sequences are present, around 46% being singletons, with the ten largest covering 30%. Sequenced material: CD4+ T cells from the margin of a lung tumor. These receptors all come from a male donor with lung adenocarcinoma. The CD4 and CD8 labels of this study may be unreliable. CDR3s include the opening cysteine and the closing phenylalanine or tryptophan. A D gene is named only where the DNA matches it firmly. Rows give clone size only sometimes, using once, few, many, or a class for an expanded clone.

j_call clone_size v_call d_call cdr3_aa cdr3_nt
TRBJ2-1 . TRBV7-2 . CASSLGPANEQFF TGTGCCAGCAGCTTAGGTCCGGCCAATGAGCAGTTCTTC
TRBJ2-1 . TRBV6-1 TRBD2 CASRRGSGGNNEQFF TGTGCCAGCAGACGTGGTAGCGGGGGCAACAATGAGCAGTTCTTC
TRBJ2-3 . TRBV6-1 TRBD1 CASTLGQGSADTQYF TGTGCCAGCACCCTGGGACAGGGCTCGGCAGATACGCAGTATTTT
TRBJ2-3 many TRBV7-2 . CASSATLDTQYF TGTGCCAGCAGCGCTACCCTGGATACGCAGTATTTT
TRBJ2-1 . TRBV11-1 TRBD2 CACSAGLAAGFSDEQFF TGTGCCTGCAGCGCCGGACTAGCGGCAGGGTTCAGCGATGAGCAGTTCTTT
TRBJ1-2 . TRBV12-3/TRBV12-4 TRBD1 CASSRQGAGDGYTF TGTGCCAGCAGTCGACAGGGGGCGGGTGATGGCTACACCTTC
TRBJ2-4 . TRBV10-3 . CAVWDRRALQNIQYF TGTGCCGTGTGGGATAGGCGGGCCCTACAAAACATTCAGTACTTC
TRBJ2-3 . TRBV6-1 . CASSKGLGVCGKDTQYF TGTGCCAGCAGTAAGGGACTGGGGGTGTGTGGCAAAGACACGCAGTACTTT
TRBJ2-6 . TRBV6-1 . CASSDFSGAYVLYF TGTGCCAGCAGCGATTTCTCTGGGGCCTACGTCCTGTACTTC
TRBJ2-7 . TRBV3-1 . CASSQGYSPAYEQYF TGTGCCAGCAGCCAAGGTTATTCCCCGGCCTACGAGCAGTACTTC
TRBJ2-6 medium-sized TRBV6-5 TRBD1 CASSYGPGGAGANVLTF TGTGCCAGCAGCTACGGACCAGGGGGCGCTGGGGCCAACGTCCTGACTTTC
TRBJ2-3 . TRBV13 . CASGSGLGAKNTQYF TGTGCCAGCGGCTCGGGGCTGGGGGCCAAAAACACTCAGTATTTC
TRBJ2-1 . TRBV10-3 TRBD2 CAISDQLREGSSYNEQFF TGTGCCATCAGTGATCAGCTTCGGGAGGGGTCCTCCTACAATGAGCAGTTCTTC
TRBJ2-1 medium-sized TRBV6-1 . CASSARVTYNEQFF TGTGCCAGCAGTGCTAGGGTAACCTACAATGAGCAGTTCTTC
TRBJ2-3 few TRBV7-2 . CASSFAGLLTDTQYF TGTGCCAGCAGCTTCGCAGGGTTGTTGACAGATACGCAGTATTTT
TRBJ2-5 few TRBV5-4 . CASSLPTVSETQYF TGTGCCAGCAGCTTGCCGACAGTGTCAGAGACCCAGTACTTC
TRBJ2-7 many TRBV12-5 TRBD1 CASGSGQGSYEQYF TGTGCTAGTGGTTCGGGACAGGGCTCGTACGAGCAGTACTTC
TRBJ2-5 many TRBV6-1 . CATRSGEETQYF TGTGCCACTCGGTCGGGGGAAGAGACCCAGTACTTC
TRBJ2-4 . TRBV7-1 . CASSLGLRAKNTQYF TGTGCCAGCAGCTTGGGGCTGAGAGCCAAAAATACGCAGTACTTC
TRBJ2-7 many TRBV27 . CASTMGAGMSSYNEQYF TGTGCCAGCACCATGGGGGCCGGGATGAGCTCCTACAATGAGCAGTACTTC
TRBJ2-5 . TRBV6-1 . CASSEGHAGRDQKTQYF TGTGCCAGCAGTGAGGGGCACGCAGGCCGTGACCAAAAGACCCAGTACTTC
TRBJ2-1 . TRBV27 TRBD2 CASSTGLAGLGANNVQFF TGTGCCAGCAGTACGGGACTAGCCGGGTTAGGAGCCAACAACGTGCAGTTCTTC
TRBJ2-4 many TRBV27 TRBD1 CARPGRGRGAKNIQYF TGTGCCAGACCGGGCAGGGGGCGAGGGGCCAAAAACATTCAGTACTTC
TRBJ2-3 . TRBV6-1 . CASSRSGAPTDTQYF TGTGCCAGCAGTAGGTCGGGAGCCCCCACAGATACGCAGTATTTT
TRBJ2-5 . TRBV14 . CASSHRFGVTETQYF TGTGCCAGCAGCCACCGATTTGGGGTAACAGAGACCCAGTACTTC
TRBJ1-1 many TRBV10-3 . CAISGGAGEFTEAFF TGTGCCATCAGTGGGGGGGCAGGGGAGTTCACTGAAGCTTTCTTT
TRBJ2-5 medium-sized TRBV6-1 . CASSEEAGAGTQYF TGTGCCAGCAGTGAAGAAGCAGGGGCGGGGACCCAGTACTTC
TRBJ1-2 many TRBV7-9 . CASSPEVAPNYGYTF TGTGCCAGCAGCCCCGAAGTTGCGCCAAACTATGGCTACACCTTC
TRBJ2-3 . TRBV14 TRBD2 CASSHLAGATSTDTQYF TGTGCCAGCAGCCATCTAGCGGGGGCCACTAGCACAGATACGCAGTATTTT
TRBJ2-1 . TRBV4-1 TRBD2 CASSQVAGGGNEQFF TGCGCCAGCAGCCAAGTTGCGGGAGGTGGAAATGAGCAGTTCTTC
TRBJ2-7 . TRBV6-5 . CASSYDWQGPLEQYF TGTGCCAGCAGTTACGATTGGCAGGGGCCCCTCGAGCAGTACTTC
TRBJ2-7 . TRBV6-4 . CASRGDRDTDTQYF TGTGCGAGCAGGGGGGACCGTGACACAGATACGCAGTACTTC
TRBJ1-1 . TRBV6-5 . CASSYSTVMNTEAFF TGTGCCAGCAGTTACTCGACAGTGATGAACACTGAAGCTTTCTTT
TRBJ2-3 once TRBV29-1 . CSVHTPRTDTQYF TGCAGCGTCCACACCCCTCGCACAGATACGCAGTATTTT
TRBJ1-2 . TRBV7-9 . CASSFEGGEGYTF TGTGCCAGCAGCTTTGAGGGTGGAGAGGGCTACACCTTC
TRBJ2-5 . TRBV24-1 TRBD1 CATSDTGTGRTETQYF TGTGCCACCAGTGATACGGGGACAGGGAGGACGGAGACCCAGTACTTC
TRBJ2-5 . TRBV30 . CAWPQLLSLLQIPRSLEHAKVHW TGTGCCTGGCCTCAACTTCTTTCTTTACTCCAGATTCCTCGGAGCCTTGAACATGCTAAAGTACACTGG
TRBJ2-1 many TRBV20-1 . CSARVGDNEQFF TGCAGTGCCCGTGTGGGGGACAATGAGCAGTTCTTC
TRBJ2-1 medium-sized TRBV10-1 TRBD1 CASPQGATYEQFF TGCGCCAGCCCCCAGGGGGCCACCTACGAGCAGTTCTTC
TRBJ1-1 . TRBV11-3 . CASSLRGNTEAFF TGTGCCAGCAGCTTAAGGGGGAACACTGAAGCTTTCTTT
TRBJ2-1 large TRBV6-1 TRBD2 CASRASGSSYNEQFF TGTGCCAGCAGGGCTAGCGGGAGCTCCTACAATGAGCAGTTCTTC
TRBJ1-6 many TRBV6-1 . CASSEVGAYNSPLHF TGTGCCAGCAGTGAAGTAGGGGCTTATAATTCACCCCTCCACTTT
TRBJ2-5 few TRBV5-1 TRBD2 CASYPGGGEETQYF TGCGCCAGCTATCCGGGAGGGGGGGAAGAGACCCAGTACTTC
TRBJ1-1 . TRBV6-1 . CASSRAVGTEAFF TGTGCCAGCAGCCGGGCCGTGGGGACTGAAGCTTTCTTT
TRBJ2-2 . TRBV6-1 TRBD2 CASQAGRGGTQFF TGTGCCAGCCAGGCAGGGAGGGGAGGGACGCAGTTTTTT
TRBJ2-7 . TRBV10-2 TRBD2 CASSEFGGAGGSGTDTQYF TGCGCCAGCAGTGAGTTCGGGGGAGCGGGGGGCTCTGGCACAGATACGCAGTACTTC
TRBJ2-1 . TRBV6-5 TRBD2 CASSYRTSYNEQFF TGTGCCAGCAGTTACAGGACTAGTTACAATGAGCAGTTCTTC
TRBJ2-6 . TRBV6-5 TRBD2 CASSLRGGSGGGADTQTF TGTGCCAGCAGTCTACGGGGAGGTAGCGGGGGGGGCGCCGACACCCAGACTTTT
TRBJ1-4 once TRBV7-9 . CASSPRFDEKLFF TGTGCCAGCAGCCCCCGTTTCGATGAAAAACTGTTTTTT
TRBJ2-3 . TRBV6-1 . CASRASGLCGKNTQYF TGTGCCAGCCGTGCCTCGGGGCTGTGTGGCAAAAACACGCAGTATTTT
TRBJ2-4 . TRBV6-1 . CANRDTVAKNIQYF TGTGCCAACAGGGACACCGTAGCCAAAAACATCCAGTACTTC
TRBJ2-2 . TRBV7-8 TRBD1 CASSLRQGLNTGELFF TGTGCCAGCAGCCTCAGACAGGGGTTGAACACCGGGGAGCTGTTTTTT
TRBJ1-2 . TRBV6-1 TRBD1 CASSEDRGLSAGYTF TGTGCCAGCAGTGAGGACAGGGGACTCTCGGCTGGCTACACCTTC
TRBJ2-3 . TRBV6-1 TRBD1 CASRERGLRATDTQYF TGTGCCAGCAGGGAAAGGGGGCTCCGGGCCACAGATACCCAGTACTTT
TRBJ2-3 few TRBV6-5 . CASSYSLQFTDTQYF TGTGCCAGCAGTTACTCGTTACAGTTTACAGATACGCAGTATTTT
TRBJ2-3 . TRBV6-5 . CASSSVSTNTQYF TGTGCCAGCAGTTCAGTTAGCACAAACACGCAGTATTTT